A selection of T cell receptor beta chains follows, all from one sample in a study of blood T cell repertoires in COVID-19. The repertoire was sequenced with immunoSEQ multiplex PCR; TCRdb's copy has only in-frame clones and lacks some. The repertoire holds about 330,000 clones, 85% seen once, with more than 6% in the top ten. The sequenced sample consisted of peripheral blood. The receptor set was obtained from a human donor in a cohort sampled during active COVID-19. Both conserved end residues are part of each CDR3. The D gene is left open where the match is weak. Not all rows give a size; the values are once, few, many and, for expanded clones, a class.

j_gene,abundance,v_gene,d_gene,CDR3aa,CDR3nt
TRBJ1-6,many,TRBV14,TRBD1,CASSPPGTGNSPLHF,TGTGCCAGCAGCCCCCCCGGGACAGGAAATTCACCCCTCCACTTT
TRBJ2-1,.,TRBV5-1,TRBD2,CASSVSGGARIEQFF,TGCGCCAGCAGCGTCAGCGGGGGGGCTCGGATTGAGCAGTTCTTC
TRBJ2-7,once,TRBV3-1/TRBV3-2,TRBD1,CASSRTGFTYEQYF,TGTGCCAGCAGCCGGACAGGGTTCACCTACGAGCAGTACTTC
TRBJ2-7,few,TRBV10-3,TRBD1,CAITETGDEQYF,TGTGCCATCACCGAAACAGGGGACGAGCAGTACTTC
TRBJ1-4,.,TRBV19,.,CASSIVQGTTNEKLFF,TGTGCCAGTAGTATAGTTCAGGGCACCACTAATGAAAAACTGTTTTTT
TRBJ2-3,.,TRBV10-1,TRBD2,CASSRVTSGAYNSTDTQYF,TGCGCCAGCAGTCGAGTTACTAGCGGGGCCTATAATAGCACAGATACGCAGTATTTT
TRBJ2-3,.,TRBV11-2,.,CASSPSADTQYF,TGTGCCAGCAGTCCCAGCGCAGATACGCAGTATTTT
TRBJ1-5,.,TRBV21-1,.,CASSKEGGRANSNQPQHF,TGTGCCAGCAGCAAAGAGGGGGGGAGGGCCAATAGCAATCAGCCCCAGCATTTT
TRBJ2-1,.,TRBV5-4,.,CASSRDRTENEQFF,TGTGCCAGCAGCAGAGACAGGACCGAGAATGAGCAGTTCTTC
TRBJ1-1,.,TRBV18,.,CASSALRENTEAFF,TGTGCCAGCTCAGCCCTTCGAGAGAACACTGAAGCTTTCTTT
TRBJ1-5,.,TRBV30,TRBD1,CAWSVPYSTGGSNQPQHF,TGTGCCTGGAGTGTACCCTACTCGACAGGGGGCAGCAATCAGCCCCAGCATTTT
TRBJ2-1,once,TRBV24-1,.,CATSDVRGPKGDEQFF,TGTGCCACCAGTGATGTCAGGGGCCCGAAGGGCGATGAGCAGTTCTTC
TRBJ2-6,.,TRBV24-1,.,CATSDPGQPGANVLTF,TGTGCCACCAGTGACCCCGGACAGCCTGGGGCCAACGTCCTGACTTTC
TRBJ1-3,.,TRBV27,TRBD1,CASRLQGSNTIYF,TGTGCCAGCAGACTACAGGGGAGCAACACCATATATTTT
TRBJ1-5,.,TRBV28,.,CASSSGYNQPQHF,TGTGCCAGCAGTTCCGGTTACAATCAGCCCCAGCATTTT
TRBJ2-7,few,TRBV14,.,CASSRGVEQYF,TGTGCCAGCAGCCGCGGTGTGGAGCAGTACTTC
TRBJ1-5,.,TRBV5-1,TRBD1,CASSLGGTGNQPQHF,TGCGCCAGCAGCTTGGGGGGGACAGGTAACCAGCCCCAGCATTTT
TRBJ1-5,.,TRBV27,.,CASSTTGTPRGQPQHF,TGTGCCAGCAGTACAACAGGGACCCCGAGGGGTCAGCCCCAGCATTTT
TRBJ2-3,.,TRBV2,TRBD2,CASRDLLAGGTDTQYF,TGTGCCAGCAGGGACCTCCTAGCGGGGGGCACAGATACGCAGTATTTT
TRBJ2-1,.,TRBV24-1,TRBD2,CATSPWGTSGGVTYNEQFF,TGTGCCACCAGTCCTTGGGGAACTAGCGGGGGGGTTACCTACAATGAGCAGTTCTTC
TRBJ2-1,.,TRBV9,TRBD1,CASSSRTGGASYNEQFF,TGTGCCAGCAGCTCCCGGACAGGGGGCGCGAGCTACAATGAGCAGTTCTTC
TRBJ1-2,.,TRBV20-1,.,CSRRGGYGYTF,TGCAGTCGGAGGGGGGGTTATGGCTACACCTTC
TRBJ1-5,.,TRBV9,.,CASSPAGVSNQPQHF,TGTGCCAGCAGCCCCGCAGGGGTTAGCAATCAGCCCCAGCATTTT
TRBJ1-5,.,TRBV6-6,TRBD1,CASSPRQGVNQPQHF,TGTGCCAGCAGTCCGCGACAGGGTGTCAATCAGCCCCAGCATTTT
TRBJ2-7,.,TRBV3-1/TRBV3-2,.,CASSQGLSPTYEQYF,TGTGCCAGCAGCCAAGGATTGAGTCCGACCTACGAGCAGTACTTC
TRBJ2-2,.,TRBV4-1,TRBD2,CASSRFYGRGTAGTGELFF,TGCGCCAGCAGCCGCTTCTATGGGCGGGGGACGGCGGGCACCGGGGAGCTGTTTTTT
TRBJ1-1,few,TRBV19,TRBD1,CASLRRDRGAGGAFF,TGTGCCAGTTTAAGGCGGGACAGGGGCGCAGGAGGAGCTTTCTTT
TRBJ1-2,.,TRBV2,TRBD1,CASSDHFGTGIYGYTF,TGTGCCAGCAGCGACCACTTTGGGACAGGAATATATGGCTACACCTTC
TRBJ2-3,.,TRBV29-1,TRBD2,CSVGGAGGREDTQYF,TGCAGCGTTGGTGGAGCGGGGGGGCGTGAAGATACGCAGTATTTT
TRBJ1-1,once,TRBV12-3/TRBV12-4,.,CASGRLAEAFF,TGTGCCAGCGGCCGATTGGCTGAAGCTTTCTTT
TRBJ1-2,.,TRBV6-5,.,CASSYSRRQNYGYIF,TGTGCCAGCAGTTACTCGAGGCGTCAGAACTATGGCTACATCTTC
TRBJ1-3,.,TRBV3-1/TRBV3-2,TRBD1,CASSHTVGDRYSGNTIYF,TGTGCCAGCAGCCACACGGTGGGGGACAGATACTCTGGAAACACCATATATTTT
TRBJ2-2,.,TRBV9,.,CASSVGPANTGELFF,TGTGCCAGCAGCGTTGGCCCTGCGAACACCGGGGAGCTGTTTTTT
TRBJ1-4,.,TRBV5-6,TRBD1,CASSFSPGQYEKLFF,TGTGCCAGCAGCTTTTCGCCGGGACAGTATGAAAAACTGTTTTTT
TRBJ2-5,once,TRBV7-2,.,CASSLRRYQETQYF,TGTGCCAGCAGCTTGCGCAGGTACCAAGAGACCCAGTACTTC
TRBJ1-1,.,TRBV30,TRBD1,CAWSVDRVGTEAFF,TGTGCCTGGAGTGTAGACAGGGTCGGCACTGAAGCTTTCTTT
TRBJ1-2,.,TRBV13,TRBD1,CASSPYRGISYGYTF,TGTGCCAGCAGCCCGTACAGGGGGATTAGCTATGGCTACACCTTC
TRBJ1-4,.,TRBV5-1,TRBD1,CASSLPGQGGEKLFF,TGCGCCAGCAGCTTACCGGGACAGGGAGGGGAAAAACTGTTTTTT
TRBJ1-1,.,TRBV11-3,.,CASSLDRTREAFF,TGTGCCAGCAGCTTAGACCGGACACGTGAAGCTTTCTTT
TRBJ2-5,.,TRBV29-1,.,CSAQQGVVETQYF,TGCAGCGCACAACAGGGAGTTGTGGAGACCCAGTACTTC
TRBJ1-5,.,TRBV6-1,.,CASSEQFSNQPQHF,TGTGCCAGCAGTGAACAGTTTAGCAATCAGCCCCAGCATTTT
TRBJ1-6,.,TRBV7-9,.,CASSSGEQGRNSPLHF,TGTGCCAGCAGCTCTGGGGAACAGGGTCGCAATTCACCCCTCCACTTT
TRBJ2-7,.,TRBV14,TRBD2,CASSPRQAGGLLYF,TGTGCCAGCAGCCCTCGCCAAGCGGGGGGACTTCTGTACTTC
TRBJ1-5,.,TRBV30,.,CAWSVSGFNQPQHF,TGTGCCTGGAGTGTATCAGGGTTTAATCAGCCCCAGCATTTT
TRBJ1-1,.,TRBV4-1,.,CASSQVGAHTEAFF,TGCGCCAGCAGCCAAGTAGGGGCCCACACTGAAGCTTTCTTT
TRBJ1-1,.,TRBV5-5,.,CASSLVRATEAFF,TGTGCCAGCAGCTTGGTCAGGGCGACCGAAGCTTTCTTT
TRBJ2-4,.,TRBV30,.,CAHGAKNIQYF,TGTGCCCACGGGGCCAAAAACATTCAGTACTTC
TRBJ2-7,.,TRBV5-5,.,CASSLKGDEQYF,TGTGCCAGCAGCTTGAAAGGAGACGAGCAGTACTTC
TRBJ1-2,.,TRBV5-6,.,CASSFSSRAAVDGYTF,TGTGCCAGCAGCTTTTCGTCCAGGGCCGCCGTAGATGGCTACACCTTC
TRBJ1-1,.,TRBV29-1,.,CSVEVANTEAFF,TGCAGCGTTGAGGTAGCGAACACTGAAGCTTTCTTT
TRBJ2-7,.,TRBV5-4,.,CASSTSGGNEQYF,TGTGCCAGCAGCACCTCAGGCGGGAACGAGCAGTACTTC
TRBJ2-7,.,TRBV7-2,.,CASNRDGSYEQYF,TGTGCCAGCAACAGGGACGGATCCTACGAGCAGTACTTC
TRBJ1-1,few,TRBV18,.,CASSPKDSTEAFF,TGTGCCAGCTCACCAAAGGACAGCACTGAAGCTTTCTTT
TRBJ2-1,.,TRBV11-3,TRBD2,CASSLLAGGGEQFF,TGTGCCAGCAGCTTACTAGCGGGGGGAGGGGAGCAGTTCTTC
TRBJ2-2,.,TRBV6-5,.,CASSLVETNTGELFF,TGTGCCAGCAGTTTGGTGGAGACGAACACCGGGGAGCTGTTTTTT
TRBJ2-7,.,TRBV7-3,TRBD2,CASSSGLAEEQYF,TGTGCCAGCAGCTCGGGACTAGCGGAGGAGCAGTACTTC
TRBJ1-6,once,TRBV12-5,TRBD1,CASGRQGRSPLHF,TGTGCTAGTGGTCGACAGGGCCGGTCACCCCTCCACTTT